Sequencing of this TCR beta chain was carried out in a study of T cells after yellow fever vaccination. Study conclusions and caveats: Reappearance after the booster was seen for most primary-vaccination clones, at 95% to 97% CD4 and 85% to 90% CD8. Abundant clonotypes from the bulk population could have been carried over as contaminants into FACS-sorted repertoires. Clonotypes found in both CD4 and CD8 compartments made up a small share.

As to this clonotype: Its antigen remains unidentified. Sequence at one end of the junction differs from germline and may be a read error.

UMIs were added to TCR cDNA along with a universal primer site when it was made by 5'RACE template switching. Via MiXCR, TCRdb re-called the 5' RACE reads, giving one row per CDR3 protein. The table records a few hundred thousand distinct CDR3 sequences, 15% to 20% of them present only once. The CDR3 runs 13 residues. The germline gives CDR1 SSHAT, CDR2 FNYEAQ (reference sequence). The material sequenced was PBMCs, taken 15 days after the yellow fever booster vaccination. The clonotype comes from a young man who received the YFV17D yellow fever vaccine. The chain recombines TRBV7-7 with TRBJ2-1; the D gene could be TRBD1 or TRBD2 (5 bases each). CDR3 in DNA: TGTGCTAGCAGCTCCCACCGGGGCAGTGAGCAGTTCTTC. It specifies CASSSHRGSEQFF.